What follows is one TCR beta chain and its context. The data belong to a study of blood T cell repertoires in COVID-19. Study-level background: The origin of the acute and convalescent COVID-19 samples was the United States, Italy and Spain.

Original processing methods: Cell counts per sample came from amplifying reference gene primers. TCRdb keeps only in-frame clones here, not all; method: immunoSEQ multiplex PCR. The D gene and trimming were derived from the DNA, and the V and J assignments and clone size from that table. Here the sample spans about 400,000 clones, 70% to 90% being singletons. Material: peripheral blood. This clonotype was sampled from a human donor in a cohort sampled during active COVID-19.

The CDR3 here is CASSLDVLAFYEQYF. For the CDR3, the DNA is TGTGCCAGCAGCTTAGACGTACTCGCCTTCTACGAGCAGTACTTC. This rearrangement joins TRBV11-2 to TRBJ2-7; D ambiguous. V lost 0 bases, J lost 3 bases, and 12 bases lay in between. Germline-derived CDR1 and CDR2 are SGHAT and FQNNGV. This CDR3 is 15 amino acids long.